This TCR beta chain was sequenced during a study of shared clonotypes between healthy human individuals. The germline CDR1 and CDR2 sequences are GTSNPN and SVGIG (reference sequence). Trimming shortened V by 2 bases and J by 0 bases, and 9 bases separated the two germline ends. This CDR3 is 14 amino acids long. Some clones are missing from TCRdb's copy, which holds only in-frame ones; the method was immunoSEQ multiplex PCR. The table has 1,500,000 or so clones, 98% to 99% seen once. The sequenced sample consisted of naive CD4+ T cells sorted from blood. Indicated subset: CD45RA+ positively selected. The sequence was collected from a man aged 25 to 45 in good health. The chain uses TRBV30 and TRBJ2-3; D might be TRBD2 (6 bases). CDR3 nucleotide sequence: TGTGCCTGGAGTCGGGGGACTAGCACAGATACGCAGTATTTT. Translated: CAWSRGTSTDTQYF. Looking up the rest from reference TRBV30 and TRBJ2-3 gives the full variable domain: SQTIHQWPATLVQPVGSPLSLECTVEGTSNPNLYWYRQAAGRGLQLLFYSVGIGQISSEVPQNLSASRPQDRQFILSSKKLLLSDSGFYLCAWSRGTSTDTQYFGPGTRLTVL.